This entry lists 24 T cell receptor beta chains sequenced from one sample in a study of cytomegalovirus exposure and HLA in healthy donors. The PCR made use of 60 Vbeta and 13 Jbeta primers. Profiling relied on immunoSEQ multiplex PCR, and the TCRdb table lists in-frame clones only, not all of them. The sample carries roughly 120,000 clones, around 74% recorded once. Source material: PBMCs. All receptors derive from a woman in her fifties or sixties in good health and CMV-seropositive.

This clone was observed a handful of times. This chain joins TRBV7-9 and TRBJ2-3; a weak D match, TRBD1 (6 bases). V shed 6 bases and J shed 2 bases, with 9 bases lying between them. The V gene's germline CDR1 is SEHNR and CDR2 FQNEAQ (reference sequence). The CDR3 extends over 13 amino acids. The CDR3 DNA is TGTGCCAGCAGGGGGGCCTACACAGATACGCAGTATTTT. The encoded protein is CASRGAYTDTQYF. The whole variable domain, filled in from reference TRBV7-9 and TRBJ2-3, reads DTGVSQNPRHKITKRGQNVTFRCDPISEHNRLYWYRQTLGQGPEFLTYFQNEAQLEKSRLLSDRFSAERPKGSFSTLEIQRTEQGDSAMYLCASRGAYTDTQYFGPGTRLTVL.

The chain employs TRBV2 and TRBJ1-1; D is ambiguous. Trimming left V 7 bases short and J 0 bases short, with 9 bases between. CDR1 and CDR2 from the germline V gene are SNHLY and FYNNEI. The CDR3 is 13 amino acids. CDR3 DNA: TGTGCCAGCATGTGGGAGGTGAACACTGAAGCTTTCTTT. Its translation: CASMWEVNTEAFF. The whole variable domain, remainder taken from reference TRBV2 and TRBJ1-1, is EPEVTQTPSHQVTQMGQEVILRCVPISNHLYFYWYRQILGQKVEFLVSFYNNEISEKSEIFDDQFSVERPDGSNFTLKIRSTKLEDSAMYFCASMWEVNTEAFFGQGTRLTVV.

The chain joins TRBV2 to TRBJ2-6; D perhaps matches TRBD2 (5 bases). V was cut by 11 bases and J by 3 bases, with 11 bases left in between. This CDR3 is built from 13 residues. Germline loops: CDR1 SNHLY, CDR2 FYNNEI. The CDR3 protein is CAGRGFGANVLTF. CDR3 DNA: TGTGCCGGGCGCGGGTTTGGGGCCAACGTCCTGACTTTC.

V is TRBV11-2 and J is TRBJ2-1; no definite D call. Germline values: CDR1 SGHAT, CDR2 FQNNGV. CDR3 length equals 11 residues. V gave up 3 bases and J gave up 7 bases, with 4 bases separating them. The CDR3 sequence is CASSFENEQFF. For the CDR3, the DNA is TGTGCCAGCAGCTTTGAGAATGAGCAGTTCTTC.

For this clone: In the same sample, other DNA sequences code for this CDR3. The rearrangement links TRBV18 to TRBJ2-5; D unclear. The germline gives CDR1 KGHSH, CDR2 LQKENI. V gave up 1 base and J gave up 3 bases, with 6 bases separating them. The CDR3 is made up of 13 amino acids. Written as DNA, the CDR3 is TGTGCCAGCTCACCACTCTCCGAAGAGACCCAGTACTTC. It encodes CASSPLSEETQYF.

This chain joins TRBV19 and TRBJ2-1; D possibly corresponds to TRBD1 (6 bases). The CDR3 covers 15 residues. Germline assignment: CDR1 LNHDA and CDR2 SQIVND (reference sequence). V lost 8 bases to trimming and J lost 2 bases, with 16 bases between them. The CDR3, as DNA: TGTGCCAGTGGACTCAGGGGCTTCCCCTACAATGAGCAGTTCTTC. Amino acid sequence: CASGLRGFPYNEQFF.

The chain employs TRBV9 and TRBJ2-5; 12 bases fit TRBD2. The trim removed 4 bases at V and 5 bases at J, leaving 9 bases unmatched. The CDR3 length is 16 residues. Germline lookup yields CDR1 SGDLS and CDR2 YYNGEE. DNA of the CDR3: TGTGCCAGCAGCCCGACTAGCGGGGGCCTTATGGAGACCCAGTACTTC. Amino acid sequence: CASSPTSGGLMETQYF.

This clone was detected once. The chain is built from TRBV18 and TRBJ1-6; D not certain. Germline V gene lookup returns CDR1 KGHSH and CDR2 LQKENI. CDR3 size: 13 residues. Trimming removed 3 bases from V and 10 bases from J, with 10 bases in between. CDR3 amino acids: CASSPPPESPLHF. In DNA form, the CDR3 reads TGTGCCAGCTCACCGCCCCCAGAATCACCCCTCCACTTT. Full variable domain (remainder filled in from reference TRBV18 and TRBJ1-6): NAGVMQNPRHLVRRRGQEARLRCSPMKGHSHVYWYRQLPEEGLKFMVYLQKENIIDESGMPKERFSAEFPKEGPSILRIQQVVRGDSAAYFCASSPPPESPLHFGNGTRLTVT.

The chain recombines TRBV5-1 with TRBJ2-5; 9 bases line up with TRBD1. Per the germline V gene, CDR1 is SGHRS and CDR2 is YFSETQ. The CDR3 runs 15 residues. V shed 3 bases and J 5 bases; nucleotides not matched to a gene: 8. For the CDR3, the DNA is TGCGCCAGCAGCTCCAACAGGGGGCGCCTGGAGACCCAGTACTTC. Translation gives CASSSNRGRLETQYF.

The rearrangement joins TRBV6-5 to TRBJ2-3, with a weak D call TRBD1 (6 bases). Germline loops: CDR1 MNHEY, CDR2 SVGAGI. Trimming took 4 bases from V and 6 from J, leaving 8 bases between them. The CDR3 sequence is 12 residues long. For the CDR3, the DNA is TGTGCCAGCAGTTCCGACAGGGATACGCAGTATTTT. Its protein product is CASSSDRDTQYF.

In its sample, this clone was seen once. This chain links TRBV28 with TRBJ1-2, with 7 positions matching TRBD1. CDR3 length equals 14 residues. The V gene's germline CDR1 is MDHEN and CDR2 SYDVKM. V was pared by 6 bases and J by 8 bases, with 12 bases of the junction left unmatched. CDR3 sequence (DNA): TGTGCCAGCAGAACCGGACAGGCTGTTGGGGGCTACACCTTC. Its translation: CASRTGQAVGGYTF.

The rearrangement joins TRBV9 to TRBJ1-2, with 8 bases identical to TRBD1. V shed 0 bases, J shed 4 bases, and the junction held 5 bases outside the gene matches. CDR3 length: 15 residues. The germline V gene has CDR1 SGDLS and CDR2 YYNGEE. CDR3 sequence: CASSVGDRQSYGYTF. CDR3 nucleotide sequence: TGTGCCAGCAGCGTAGGGGACAGGCAGTCCTATGGCTACACCTTC.

This clone was found a few times. The CDR3 reads CASSEPGFSYEQYF. In nucleotides, the CDR3 is TGTGCCAGCAGTGAACCAGGGTTCTCCTACGAGCAGTACTTC. This chain uses TRBV6-1 with TRBJ2-7, with a possible D match to TRBD1 (5 bases). In germline, CDR1 is MNHNS, CDR2 SASEGT. The germline V and J ends were trimmed by 2 bases and 0 bases, with 8 bases remaining between them. CDR3 length: 14 amino acids.

This clone was counted a single time. In DNA, the CDR3 is TGTGCCTGGAGCGGGACAGGGGGCCATAACTATGGCTACACCTTC. The encoded protein is CAWSGTGGHNYGYTF. This chain uses TRBV30 with TRBJ1-2; TRBD1 agrees at 12 bases. This CDR3 region has 15 residues. With V trimmed by 3 bases and J by 1 base, 3 bases remained unmatched. Per germline, CDR1 GTSNPN and CDR2 SVGIG (reference sequence).

The V call is TRBV5-1, the J call TRBJ2-5; 10 nucleotides agree with TRBD2. The germline gives CDR1 SGHRS, CDR2 YFSETQ. The CDR3 is 14 amino acids. Losses at the gene ends were 4 bases for V and 5 bases for J; bases not matched to a gene: 5. The CDR3 DNA follows: TGCGCCAGCAGCCCAGGACTAGCGGCGGAGACCCAGTACTTC. Translating it yields CASSPGLAAETQYF.

The chain employs TRBV6-1 and TRBJ1-5, with D perhaps TRBD1 (5 bases). CDR1 and CDR2 from the germline V gene are MNHNS and SASEGT. V was pared by 6 bases and J by 3 bases, with 15 bases between. The CDR3 runs 15 residues. The DNA for the CDR3 is TGTGCCAGCAGCGAAATAACAGGAAACAATCAGCCCCAGCATTTT. This codes for CASSEITGNNQPQHF.

The rearrangement links TRBV7-9 to TRBJ1-4; TRBD1 is a possible D gene (5 bases). The V and J ends lost 1 base and 7 bases respectively, with 13 bases between them. The CDR3 sequence is 15 residues long. From germline, CDR1 is SEHNR and CDR2 FQNEAQ (reference sequence). CDR3 bases: TGTGCCAGCAGCTTAGGGGATTCCGGGGGTGAAAAACTGTTTTTT. As protein: CASSLGDSGGEKLFF.

The V and J genes are TRBV6-5 and TRBJ2-1, with 10 nucleotides matching TRBD2. J was trimmed by 7 bases and V by 5 bases; bases with no gene match: 8. This CDR3 contains 15 residues. The germline V gene encodes CDR1 MNHEY and CDR2 SVGAGI. The CDR3 DNA is TGTGCCAGCAGTCCAAATAGCGGGGGGAGGAATGAGCAGTTCTTC. Residues: CASSPNSGGRNEQFF.

The genes are TRBV5-3 and TRBJ2-7; the match to TRBD1 covers 8 bases. TRBV5-3 is marked as an open reading frame, function uncertain. The CDR3 length is 13 residues. V was clipped by 7 bases and J by 5 bases; unmatched bases: 8. The DNA for the CDR3 is TGTGCCAGAGCCGACAGGGGCGACGACGAGCAGTACTTC. It encodes CARADRGDDEQYF.

The CDR3 loop is CATSRVESDEQYF. Written as DNA, the CDR3 is TGTGCCACCAGCAGAGTGGAAAGCGACGAGCAGTACTTC. V is TRBV15 and J is TRBJ2-7; D call uncertain. Germline CDR1 is LNHNV and CDR2 is YYDKDF (reference sequence). Deletions cut 1 base from V and 5 bases from J, with 9 bases between. The CDR3 is 13 residues long.

This chain links TRBV5-1 with TRBJ2-1; 11 bases agree with TRBD1. Germline-derived CDR1 and CDR2 are SGHRS and YFSETQ. CDR3 size: 16 residues. Trimming at V came to 7 bases and at J to 3 bases, leaving 9 bases not matched to a gene. The CDR3 bases are TGCGCCAGCGGATCAACTGGGACAGGGGGCTACAATGAGCAGTTCTTC. Protein: CASGSTGTGGYNEQFF.

Here the CDR3 DNA reads TGTGCCAGCAGCCGCAATACAGGGGGGGTCGGCACCGGGGAGCTGTTTTTT. Translation: CASSRNTGGVGTGELFF. This chain joins TRBV14 and TRBJ2-2; maybe TRBD1 (8 bases). V lost 4 bases and J 4 bases, leaving 19 bases between the germline ends. Germline CDR1 and CDR2: SGHDN and FVKESK. This CDR3 has 17 residues.

The table lists this clone with many counts. J is TRBJ1-6 and V is TRBV6-5, with D maybe TRBD1 (5 bases). The CDR3 is 15 residues long. V was trimmed by 2 bases and J by 10 bases, leaving 15 bases between them. The V gene's germline CDR1 is MNHEY and CDR2 SVGAGI. The CDR3 sequence: CASSYGQGLRSPLHF. CDR3 in DNA: TGTGCCAGCAGTTACGGGCAGGGACTGCGATCACCCCTCCACTTT.

The J gene is TRBJ2-7, the V gene TRBV11-2; 10 nucleotides agree with TRBD1. J was trimmed by 5 bases and V by 4 bases; bases with no gene match: 5. Germline CDR1 SGHAT, CDR2 FQNNGV. The CDR3 covers 14 residues. In nucleotides, the CDR3 is TGTGCCAGCAGCTCCCCGGGACAGGGGAACGAGCAGTACTTC. It is translated as CASSSPGQGNEQYF.